This T cell receptor (beta chain) was captured by sequencing in a study of blood T cell repertoires in COVID-19. Study as a whole: The United States, Italy and Spain supplied acute and convalescent COVID-19 samples. PBMCs, B-cell-depleted T cells, or T cells were the source of the cDNA or gDNA that made up the material.

The method was immunoSEQ multiplex PCR; TCRdb's version includes in-frame clones alone and lacks a portion of them. The sample consists of over 200,000 clones, approximately 84% of them appearing once. This CDR3 is built from 12 residues. V lost 7 bases and J 6 bases, leaving 9 bases between the germline ends. The sequenced material came from peripheral blood. The rearrangement links TRBV12-3 or TRBV12-4 to TRBJ2-2, with D uncertain. The TCR originated in a man aged 35 to 55 with active or convalescent COVID-19. The CDR3 DNA follows: TGTGCCAGCACCGGGTTGCCCGGGGAGCTGTTTTTT. This gives the protein CASTGLPGELFF.